Each of the 14 T cell receptor beta chains below was sequenced from the same sample in a study of identical twins (dated by TCRdb to 2016 to 2017). Receptors were amplified or captured by 5' RACE. The instrument was an Illumina HiSeq 2000. TCRdb reanalyzed the raw reads on its own, using fastp at Q25 for trimming and MiXCR for clone calling, and kept in-frame beta chains. Each entry merges the rows of one CDR3 protein and shows their most common DNA and genes. This sample holds more than 600,000 distinct CDR3 sequences; roughly 20% were observed only once. The ten top clones hold 13% of the sample. The data were also submitted as part of a second study, on T cells expressing NK-cell markers.

The sample was PBMCs. The receptors originated from a woman aged 18-29 years in good health.

This clonotype was detected many times. The rearrangement joins TRBV6-5 to TRBJ2-7, with a weak D call TRBD2 (5 bases). V was pared by 1 base and J by 6 bases, with 10 bases between. The CDR3 loop spans 13 amino acids. Looked up from germline, CDR1 is MNHEY and CDR2 is SVGAGI. The CDR3: CASSYFRGFEQYF. The DNA for the CDR3 is TGTGCCAGCAGTTACTTCCGGGGATTCGAGCAGTACTTC.

This sequence joins TRBV12-3 or TRBV12-4 and TRBJ1-1, with D uncertain. This CDR3 contains 12 residues. Trimming took off 6 bases at V and 10 bases at J, with 15 bases between the two ends. The CDR3 loop reads CASSLRVVAAFF. The CDR3 bases are TGTGCCAGCAGCCTCCGGGTGGTGGCAGCTTTCTTT.

In its sample, this clonotype was seen a few times. The rearrangement uses TRBV12-3 or TRBV12-4 and TRBJ1-3, with unresolved D. V dropped 3 bases and J dropped 0 bases, with 6 bases sitting between them. The CDR3 totals 14 residues. As DNA, the CDR3 is TGTGCCAGCAGTTTCAGTTACTCTGGAAACACCATATATTTT. Encoded protein: CASSFSYSGNTIYF.

This clonotype has at least ten counts. The chain links TRBV12-3 or TRBV12-4 to TRBJ2-2; the match to TRBD2 covers 12 bases. This CDR3 spans 16 amino acids. Trimming removed 6 bases from V and 6 bases from J; junction bases left unmatched: 8. In DNA form, the CDR3 reads TGTGCCAGCAGACGACTTCTAGCGGGGGGGCCCGGGGAGCTGTTTTTT. As protein: CASRRLLAGGPGELFF.

This clonotype was seen only a few times. V usage is TRBV7-9 and J usage is TRBJ2-3, with D possibly matching TRBD2 (5 bases). The CDR3 is 14 amino acids. Germline values: CDR1 SEHNR, CDR2 FQNEAQ (reference sequence). The V gene lost 0 bases and the J gene lost 4 bases, with 8 bases spanning the gap. The CDR3 region has the DNA TGTGCCAGCAGCTTAGCGGGAGTCGCAGATACGCAGTATTTT. Translation: CASSLAGVADTQYF.

The chain is built from TRBV6-5 and TRBJ1-2; 8 bases match TRBD1. The CDR3 length is 14 residues. In germline, CDR1 is MNHEY, CDR2 SVGAGI. The J segment lost 7 bases and the V segment lost 4 bases, leaving 8 bases of the junction unmatched. CDR3 DNA: TGTGCCAGCAGTTTCCGACAGGGGTCGGGTGGCTACACCTTC. Encoded protein: CASSFRQGSGGYTF.

The chain is built from TRBV29-1 and TRBJ2-7; D gene ambiguous. The CDR3 loop spans 12 amino acids. V lost 7 bases, J lost 5 bases, and 15 bases lay in between. In germline, CDR1 is SQVTM, CDR2 ANQGSEA. This CDR3 reads CSEWPESDEQYF. The CDR3 nucleotides are TGCAGCGAGTGGCCAGAATCTGACGAGCAGTACTTC.

In this sample, this clonotype turned up a few times. The chain employs TRBV6-1 and TRBJ2-2, with D uncertain. The V end lost 7 bases, the J end lost 3 bases, and 9 bases lay between the germline ends. The CDR3 extends over 13 amino acids. CDR1 is MNHNS and CDR2 is SASEGT in the germline V gene. In DNA, the CDR3 is TGTGCCAGCACATACCGACACACCGGGGAGCTGTTTTTT. Its translation: CASTYRHTGELFF.

This clonotype occurred a few times. J is TRBJ2-1 and V is TRBV4-3, with 13 bases that match TRBD2. Trimming removed 4 bases from V and 8 bases from J; junction bases left unmatched: 8. The length of the CDR3 is 16 residues. Per the germline V gene, CDR1 is LGHNA and CDR2 is YSLEER. The CDR3: CASSRGTSGIMDEQFF. The CDR3 nucleotides are TGCGCCAGCAGCCGAGGGACTAGCGGGATTATGGATGAGCAGTTCTTC.

This clonotype has a handful of counts. CDR3 coding DNA: TGTGCCAGCTCTGGACAGGGGGCTATCGTGAATGAGCAGTTCTTC. It specifies CASSGQGAIVNEQFF. The chain has TRBV18 and TRBJ2-1, with TRBD1 matching over 11 bases. The CDR3 contains 15 residues. CDR1 is KGHSH, CDR2 LQKENI, per germline. V lost 6 bases, J lost 7 bases, and 8 bases stayed unmatched.

There are a few counts of this clonotype. The chain joins TRBV27 to TRBJ2-7; 8 bases are a match to TRBD1. Germline values: CDR1 MNHEY, CDR2 SMNVEV (reference sequence). V lost 1 base to trimming and J lost 2 bases; unmatched junction nucleotides: 1. The CDR3 is 14 amino acids. The CDR3 DNA reads as TGTGCCAGCAGTTTATACAGGGGGACCTACGAGCAGTACTTC. Translation gives CASSLYRGTYEQYF.

V is TRBV5-5 and J is TRBJ1-4, with D possibly matching TRBD1 (5 bases). CDR3 length: 14 amino acids. Between the trimmed V and J ends, which lost 3 bases and 4 bases, there was a span of 10 bases. Germline assignment: CDR1 SGHKS and CDR2 YYEKEE (reference sequence). The CDR3 DNA reads as TGTGCCAGCAGCTACCCGGGGGGTAATGAAAAACTGTTTTTT. Translated: CASSYPGGNEKLFF.

This clonotype was observed a few times. The CDR3 here is CSAKSTSGSTWNEQFF. CDR3 DNA: TGCAGTGCTAAATCGACTAGCGGGTCCACCTGGAATGAGCAGTTCTTC. The rearrangement joins TRBV20-1 to TRBJ2-1, with 10 bases fitting TRBD2. CDR3 length: 16 residues. Germline CDR1 DFQATT, CDR2 SNEGSKA (reference sequence). J gave up 7 bases and V 4 bases, and 13 bases lay outside the gene matches.

This chain joins TRBV12-3 or TRBV12-4 and TRBJ1-1; no clear D. The CDR3 covers 12 residues. V lost 7 bases to trimming and J lost 10 bases, with 16 bases between them. The CDR3 nucleotides read TGTGCCAGCACCCCTGGAAGCCTGAGAGCTTTCTTT. It is translated as CASTPGSLRAFF.